What follows are 3 T cell receptor beta chains derived from one specimen sequenced in a study of cytomegalovirus exposure and HLA in healthy donors. PCR involved 60 Vbeta and 13 Jbeta primers. Repertoires were generated with immunoSEQ multiplex PCR, while TCRdb's copy carries only in-frame clones and drops some. In the table there are about 150,000 clones, around 86% of which are singletons. The sample taken for sequencing was PBMCs. All receptors derive from a woman in her twenties or thirties in good health and CMV-seronegative.

The rearrangement joins TRBV5-1 to TRBJ2-3; TRBD2 matches at 11 bases. V shed 0 bases, J shed 1 base, and the junction held 7 bases outside the gene matches. The V gene's germline CDR1 is SGHRS and CDR2 YFSETQ. The CDR3 has 18 residues. The CDR3 DNA is TGCGCCAGCAGCTTGGCACTAGCGGGGGCGGTTGGCACAGATACGCAGTATTTT. Its translation: CASSLALAGAVGTDTQYF.

The chain recombines TRBV28 with TRBJ2-7; 11 nucleotides align to TRBD1. V was clipped by 7 bases and J by 1 base; unmatched bases: 12. The CDR3 totals 17 residues. Germline V CDR1 and CDR2: MDHEN, SYDVKM. The CDR3 here is CASTVQGTGGNSYEQYF. CDR3 DNA sequence: TGTGCCAGCACCGTTCAGGGGACAGGGGGTAATTCCTACGAGCAGTACTTC.

The chain carries TRBV2 and TRBJ1-1; TRBD1 matches 9 bases. The germline V gene encodes CDR1 SNHLY and CDR2 FYNNEI. The V segment lost 5 bases and the J segment 3 bases; nucleotides outside the gene matches: 7. The CDR3 loop spans 15 amino acids. The CDR3 DNA sequence: TGTGCCAGCAGTCAAAAGGACAGGGGATACACTGAAGCTTTCTTT. Its protein product is CASSQKDRGYTEAFF.